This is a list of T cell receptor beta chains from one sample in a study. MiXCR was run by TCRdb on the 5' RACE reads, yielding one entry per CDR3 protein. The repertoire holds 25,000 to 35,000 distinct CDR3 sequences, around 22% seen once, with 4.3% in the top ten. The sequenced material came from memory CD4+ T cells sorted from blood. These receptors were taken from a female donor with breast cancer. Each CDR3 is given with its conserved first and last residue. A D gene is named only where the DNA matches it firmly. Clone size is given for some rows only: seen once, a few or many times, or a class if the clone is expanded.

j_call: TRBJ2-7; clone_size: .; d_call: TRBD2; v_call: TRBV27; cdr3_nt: TGTGCCAGGGTCAGCGGGAGGGCCACGTCCTACGAGCAGTACTTC; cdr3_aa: CARVSGRATSYEQYF
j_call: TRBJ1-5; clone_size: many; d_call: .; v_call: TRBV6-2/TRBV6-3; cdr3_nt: TGTGCCAGCAGTTACTCGAGACAGGATTATAGCAATCAGCCCCAGCATTTT; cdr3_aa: CASSYSRQDYSNQPQHF
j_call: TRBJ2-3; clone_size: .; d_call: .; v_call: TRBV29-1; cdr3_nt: TGCAGCTCCTGGGAAGTAGAGGAAAGGGGGGATACGCAGTATTTT; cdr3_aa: CSSWEVEERGDTQYF
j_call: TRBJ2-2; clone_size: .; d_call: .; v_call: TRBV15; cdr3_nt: TGTGCCACCAGCAGAATTAGCCCCCGGACCGGGGAGCTGTTTTTT; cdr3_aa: CATSRISPRTGELFF
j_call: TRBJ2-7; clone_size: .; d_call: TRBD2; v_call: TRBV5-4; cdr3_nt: TGTGCCAGCAGCGCTCAACTAGCGGGAATTTACGAGCAGTACTTC; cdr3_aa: CASSAQLAGIYEQYF
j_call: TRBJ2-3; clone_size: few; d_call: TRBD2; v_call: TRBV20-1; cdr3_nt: TGCAGTGCTAGAGGTAGCGGGGGTCCCTATACGCAGTATTTT; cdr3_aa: CSARGSGGPYTQYF
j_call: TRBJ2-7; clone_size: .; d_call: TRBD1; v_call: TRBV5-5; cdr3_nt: TGTGCCAGCGGCTTGGACCCCGGGACAGCCTATGAGCAGTACTTC; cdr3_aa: CASGLDPGTAYEQYF
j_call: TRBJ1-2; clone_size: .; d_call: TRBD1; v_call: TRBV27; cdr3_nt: TGTGCCAGCAGTCCTCTCCCGGGACAGCCGGACAATTGGGATGGCTACACCTTC; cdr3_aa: CASSPLPGQPDNWDGYTF
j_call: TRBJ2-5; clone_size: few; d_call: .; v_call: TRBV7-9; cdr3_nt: TGTGCCAGCAGCTACCCCCTTCGGGCCTTCGAAGAGACCCAGTACTTC; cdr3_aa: CASSYPLRAFEETQYF
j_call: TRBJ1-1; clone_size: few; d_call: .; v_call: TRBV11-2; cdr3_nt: TGTGCCAGCAGCCTAATAAACACTGAAGCTTTCTTT; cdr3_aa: CASSLINTEAFF
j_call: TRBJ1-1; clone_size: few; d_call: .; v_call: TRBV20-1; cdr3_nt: TGCAGTGCTAGAGATGGGAAGGGTAACGCTGAAGCTTTCTTT; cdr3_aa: CSARDGKGNAEAFF
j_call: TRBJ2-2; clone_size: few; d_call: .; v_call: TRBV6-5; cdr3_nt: TGTGCCAGCAGTCCATCCCGGGGGACCGGGGAGCTGTTTTTT; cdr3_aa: CASSPSRGTGELFF
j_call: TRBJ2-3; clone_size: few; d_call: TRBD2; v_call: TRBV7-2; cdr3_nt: TGTGCCAGCAGCTCACGGACTAGCGGGAGAGTGAATACGCAGTATTTT; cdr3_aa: CASSSRTSGRVNTQYF
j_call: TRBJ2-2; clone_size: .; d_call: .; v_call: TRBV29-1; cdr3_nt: TGCAGCGGATCAAGGGACACCGGGGAGCTGTTTTTT; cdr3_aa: CSGSRDTGELFF
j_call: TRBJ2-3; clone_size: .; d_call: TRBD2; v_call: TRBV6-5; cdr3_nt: TGTGCCAGCAGTTACCGGATGTGGGGAGGCGGGAGGGCCGCGGAAGATACGCAGTATTTT; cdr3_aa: CASSYRMWGGGRAAEDTQYF
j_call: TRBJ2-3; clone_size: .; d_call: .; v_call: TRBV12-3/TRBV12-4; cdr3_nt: TGTGCCAGCAGTTTTATTGTAACACCGGATACCACAGATACGCAGTATTTT; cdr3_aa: CASSFIVTPDTTDTQYF
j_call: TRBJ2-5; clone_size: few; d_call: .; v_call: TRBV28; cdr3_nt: TGTGCCAGCAGTTCCCGACTAGGGGAGACCCAGTACTTC; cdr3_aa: CASSSRLGETQYF
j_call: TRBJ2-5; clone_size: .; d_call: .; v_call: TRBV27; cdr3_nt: TGTGCCAGCAGTTTATCCCGAACTTTAGAGACCCAGTACTTC; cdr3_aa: CASSLSRTLETQYF
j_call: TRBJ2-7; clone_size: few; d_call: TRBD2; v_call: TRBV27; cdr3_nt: TGTGCCAGCAGTTTACTAGGACTAGCCGGGGGCGAGCAGTACTTC; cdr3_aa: CASSLLGLAGGEQYF
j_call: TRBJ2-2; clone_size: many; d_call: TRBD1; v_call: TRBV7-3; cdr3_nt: TGTGCCAGCAGCTCGACCCGGACAGGGCAAGGCGGGGAGCTGTTTTTT; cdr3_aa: CASSSTRTGQGGELFF
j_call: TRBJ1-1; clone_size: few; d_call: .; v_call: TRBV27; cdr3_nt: TGTGCCAGCACGAAGCGGATAAACCGGGACATTTGGAACACTGAAGCTTTCTTT; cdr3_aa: CASTKRINRDIWNTEAFF
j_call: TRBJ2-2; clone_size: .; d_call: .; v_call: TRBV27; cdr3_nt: TGTGCCAGCAGCTTGGCAACGGGGTACACCGGGGAGCTGTTTTTT; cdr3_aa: CASSLATGYTGELFF
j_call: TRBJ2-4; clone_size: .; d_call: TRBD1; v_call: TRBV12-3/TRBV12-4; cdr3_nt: TGTGCCAGCAGTATAGTCTTCGCCGGGACAGGGAGGATGGAAGACATTCAGTACTTC; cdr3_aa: CASSIVFAGTGRMEDIQYF
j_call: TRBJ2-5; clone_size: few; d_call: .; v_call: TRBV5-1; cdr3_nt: TGCGCCAGCAGCTTAAAAACAGGGTTCAATTTCCAAGAGACCCAGTACTTC; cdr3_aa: CASSLKTGFNFQETQYF
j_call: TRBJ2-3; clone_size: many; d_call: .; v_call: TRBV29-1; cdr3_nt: TGCAGCGTTGAAGCCAGGGACACAGATACGCAGTATTTT; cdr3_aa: CSVEARDTDTQYF
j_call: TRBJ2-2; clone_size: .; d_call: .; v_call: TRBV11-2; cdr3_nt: TGTGCCAGCAGCTTCGACTACTACACCGGGGAGCTGTTTTTT; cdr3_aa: CASSFDYYTGELFF
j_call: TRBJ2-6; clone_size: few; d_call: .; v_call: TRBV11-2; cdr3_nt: TGTGCCAGCAGCTTAGGCGGTCACTCTGGGGCCAACGTCCTGACTTTC; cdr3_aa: CASSLGGHSGANVLTF
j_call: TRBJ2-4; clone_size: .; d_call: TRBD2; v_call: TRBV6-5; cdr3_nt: TGTGCCAGCAGTAAACTAGCGGGGGTTCAAAACATTCAGTACTTC; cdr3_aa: CASSKLAGVQNIQYF
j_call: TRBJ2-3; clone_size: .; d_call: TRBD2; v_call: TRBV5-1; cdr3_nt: TGCGCCAGCAGGCGGGAGGGAGATACGCAGTATTTT; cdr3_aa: CASRREGDTQYF
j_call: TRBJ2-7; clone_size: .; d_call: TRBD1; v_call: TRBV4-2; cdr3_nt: TGTGCCAGCAGTAAGGCCGGGACAGGCAGGGACTACGAGCAGTACTTC; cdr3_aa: CASSKAGTGRDYEQYF
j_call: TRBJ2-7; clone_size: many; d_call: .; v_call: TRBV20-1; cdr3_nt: TGCAGTGCAAAAAGGGACATCGGGGCCTACGAGCAGTACTTC; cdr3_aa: CSAKRDIGAYEQYF
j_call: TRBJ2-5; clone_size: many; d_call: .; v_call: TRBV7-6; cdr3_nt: TGTGCCAGCAGCTTATTTAGGGACTCCCAGTACTTC; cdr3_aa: CASSLFRDSQYF
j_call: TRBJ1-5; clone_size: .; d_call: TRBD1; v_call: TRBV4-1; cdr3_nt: TGCGCCAGCAGCCAAGATCGGACAGGGCTGGATCAGCCCCAGCATTTT; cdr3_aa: CASSQDRTGLDQPQHF
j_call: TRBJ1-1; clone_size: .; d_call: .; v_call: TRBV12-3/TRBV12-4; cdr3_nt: TGTGCCAGCAGGGGATTGAACACTGAAGCTTTCTTT; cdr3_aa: CASRGLNTEAFF
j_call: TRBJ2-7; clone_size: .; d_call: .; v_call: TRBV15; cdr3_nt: TGTGCCACCAGCAGCCCGGACAGTAATCGCTACGAGCAGTACTTC; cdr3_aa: CATSSPDSNRYEQYF
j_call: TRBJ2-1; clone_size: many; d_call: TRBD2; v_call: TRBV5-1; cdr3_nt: TGCGCCAGCAGCATAGCGGGGAGCTCCTACAATGAGCAGTTCTTC; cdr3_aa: CASSIAGSSYNEQFF
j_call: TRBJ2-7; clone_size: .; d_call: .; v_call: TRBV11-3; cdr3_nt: TGTGCCAGCTCCTACGAGCAGTACTTC; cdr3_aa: CASSYEQYF